This T cell receptor beta chain was identified during a study of post-analysis software for immune sequencing data. The overall study: The courses of disease that were included comprised relapsing-remitting, secondary progressive and progressive-relapsing multiple sclerosis. Findings and caveats of the study: Clustering by F measure revealed strong co-clustering among samples prepared together in one batch. About 5 TRBV segments were more frequent in patients than controls; TRBV5-6, TRBV5-1 and TRBV20-1 belonged to this group.

Included in the TCR beta cDNA libraries were unique molecular identifiers. Starting from approximately 1 to 10 million T cells, the study yielded approximately 500,000 cDNA molecules. One entry per CDR3 protein, called by TCRdb with MiXCR from the PCR reads. The data contain hundreds of thousands of distinct CDR3 sequences, roughly 29% of them singletons. Note on this clonotype: Antigen: not known.

Trimming removed 3 bases from V and 3 bases from J, with 11 bases in between. This CDR3 is 15 amino acids long. In germline, CDR1 is MDHEN, CDR2 SYDVKM. Sequencing was carried out using blood. This TCR derives from a girl between 10 and 17 years old with multiple sclerosis. The chain employs TRBV28 and TRBJ2-2; a possible D gene is TRBD2 (5 bases). The DNA for the CDR3 is TGTGCCAGCAGTTTGGGCGGGCCAGACACCGGGGAGCTGTTTTTT. Translation gives CASSLGGPDTGELFF.